Below, 10 T cell receptor beta chains from the same sample are listed, as sequenced in a study of T cell repertoires in cytomegalovirus infection (dated by TCRdb to the late 2010s). For sequencing, an Illumina HiSeq 1500 was employed. TCRdb reprocessed the public reads (quality trimming at Q25 with fastp, clone calling with MiXCR) and kept in-frame beta chains. Entries are consolidated by CDR3 protein sequence, retaining the most common genes and DNA. The sample has more than 650,000 distinct CDR3 sequences on record, 35% to 45% of them singletons. The ten biggest clones cover 2.5% to 3.5% of the sample. The sequenced material came from PBMCs. The source is a human donor in good health (CMV status not recorded). Some clones in this sample may be carry-over from other donors' samples.

This clonotype has just a few counts. The chain carries TRBV30 and TRBJ1-1; 7 bases agree with TRBD1. The V and J ends lost 4 bases and 1 base, in that order; junction bases with no gene match: 9. This CDR3 comprises 15 residues. Germline V CDR1 and CDR2: GTSNPN, SVGIG (reference sequence). The CDR3, as DNA: TGTGCCTGGATAAAGGGGGCGAGACCGAACACTGAAGCTTTCTTT. Protein sequence: CAWIKGARPNTEAFF.

This clonotype came up many times. V is TRBV5-1 and J is TRBJ2-2; the match to TRBD2 covers 7 bases. Per the germline V gene, CDR1 is SGHRS and CDR2 is YFSETQ. Trimming cost V 0 bases and J 5 bases; bases outside gene matches: 7. This CDR3 comprises 16 residues. The CDR3 is CASSLAPSGTTGELFF. The CDR3 DNA reads TGCGCCAGCAGCTTGGCTCCTAGCGGAACGACCGGGGAGCTGTTTTTT. Based on the CDR3 plus reference TRBV5-1 and TRBJ2-2, the full variable domain is KAGVTQTPRYLIKTRGQQVTLSCSPISGHRSVSWYQQTPGQGLQFLFEYFSETQRNKGNFPGRFSGRQFSNSRSEMNVSTLELGDSALYLCASSLAPSGTTGELFFGEGSRLTVL.

As regards this clonotype: Since a much larger clone is just one base distant, this may be a read error. The gene calls are TRBV7-8 and TRBJ2-1; D is perhaps TRBD1 or TRBD2 (5 bases each). The ends were cut back, 0 bases at V and 10 bases at J, with 13 bases in the middle. The CDR3 consists of 14 residues. Germline-derived CDR1 and CDR2 are SGHVS and FQNEAQ. The CDR3 nucleotides are TGTGCCAGCAGCTTAGCCGGGACCACCGAGGAGCAGTTCTTC. This encodes CASSLAGTTEEQFF.

The genes are TRBV6-5 and TRBJ2-1, with D perhaps matching TRBD2 (5 bases). Germline CDR1 is MNHEY and CDR2 is SVGAGI. Deletions cut 0 bases from V and 9 bases from J, with 15 bases between. The CDR3 contains 15 residues. CDR3 in DNA: TGTGCCAGCAGTTACTCGATGAGGGCCCTAGGTGAGCAGTTCTTC. This encodes CASSYSMRALGEQFF.

The rearrangement joins TRBV6-1 to TRBJ1-5; no definite D call. The CDR3 is 13 amino acids. Germline-derived CDR1 and CDR2 are MNHNS and SASEGT. Trimming took off 6 bases at V and 4 bases at J, with 10 bases between the two ends. The CDR3 bases are TGTGCCAGCAGGCGGGAGGCAAATCAGCCCCAGCATTTT. This sequence encodes CASRREANQPQHF.

The chain carries TRBV7-9 and TRBJ2-6, with TRBD2 matching over 12 bases. The CDR3 sequence is 18 residues long. The V segment lost 5 bases and the J segment 3 bases; nucleotides outside the gene matches: 8. The germline V gene encodes CDR1 SEHNR and CDR2 FQNEAQ (reference sequence). The CDR3 sequence is CASSPPGLAGSGANVLTF. DNA for the CDR3: TGTGCCAGCAGCCCCCCGGGACTAGCGGGCAGTGGGGCCAACGTCCTGACTTTC. The full variable domain, rest sourced from reference TRBV7-9 and TRBJ2-6, is DTGVSQNPRHKITKRGQNVTFRCDPISEHNRLYWYRQTLGQGPEFLTYFQNEAQLEKSRLLSDRFSAERPKGSFSTLEIQRTEQGDSAMYLCASSPPGLAGSGANVLTFGAGSRLTVL.

The CDR3 nucleotides are TGTGCCAGTAGTCTGACAGGGGCTGGTATCAAGGCTGAAGCTTTCTTT. It translates to CASSLTGAGIKAEAFF. The chain is built from TRBV19 and TRBJ1-1; 8 bases map to TRBD1. The V and J ends lost 5 bases and 6 bases, in that order; junction bases with no gene match: 14. CDR1 LNHDA and CDR2 SQIVND come from the germline V gene (reference sequence). There are 16 residues in the CDR3.

Only a few counts were recorded for this clonotype. The genes are TRBV6-1 and TRBJ1-2, with D hard to call. The germline CDR1 and CDR2 sequences are MNHNS and SASEGT. The CDR3 has 16 amino acids. The V and J ends lost 2 bases and 4 bases respectively, with 17 bases between them. The CDR3 sequence: CASSEMISGGGYGYTF. In DNA form, the CDR3 reads TGTGCCAGCAGTGAAATGATATCGGGCGGAGGCTATGGCTACACCTTC.

This clonotype was picked up a small number of times. This chain uses TRBV5-5 with TRBJ2-7, with D perhaps matching TRBD1 or TRBD2 (5 bases each). Trimming shortened V by 2 bases and J by 4 bases, and 16 bases separated the two germline ends. The CDR3 has 15 residues. In germline, CDR1 is SGHKS, CDR2 YYEKEE (reference sequence). CDR3 amino acids: CASSLTGTDPYEQYF. The CDR3 region has the DNA TGTGCCAGCAGCTTAACCGGGACGGACCCGTACGAGCAGTACTTC.

As regards this clonotype: Given a much more abundant clone one base away, this may be a read error. The rearrangement links TRBV7-6 to TRBJ2-2; the match to TRBD2 covers 8 bases. J was trimmed by 7 bases and V by 3 bases; bases with no gene match: 10. The germline CDR1 and CDR2 sequences are SGHVS and FNYEAQ. The length of the CDR3 is 16 residues. CDR3 in amino acids: CASSFYREGDNGELFF. DNA of the CDR3: TGTGCCAGCAGCTTTTATCGGGAGGGTGACAACGGGGAGCTGTTTTTT.